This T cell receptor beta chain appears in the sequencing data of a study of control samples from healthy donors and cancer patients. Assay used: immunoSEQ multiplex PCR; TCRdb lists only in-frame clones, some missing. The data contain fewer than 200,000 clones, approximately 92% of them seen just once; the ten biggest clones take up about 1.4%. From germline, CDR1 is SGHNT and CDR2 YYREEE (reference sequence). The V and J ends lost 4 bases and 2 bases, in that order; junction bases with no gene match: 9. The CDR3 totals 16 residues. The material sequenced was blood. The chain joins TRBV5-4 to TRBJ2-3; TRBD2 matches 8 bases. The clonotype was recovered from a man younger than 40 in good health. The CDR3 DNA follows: TGTGCCAGCAGCGGCGGGTATAGCGGGAACACAGATACGCAGTATTTT. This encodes CASSGGYSGNTDTQYF.